This passage covers 14 T cell receptor beta chains from one sample sequenced in a study of cytomegalovirus exposure and HLA in healthy donors. Generated by immunoSEQ multiplex PCR, the TCRdb table keeps only in-frame clones and is missing some. This table has about 49,000 clones, around 94% appearing once. Sequencing used PBMCs. The receptors originated from a man between 18 and 29 years old in good health and CMV-seronegative.

V is TRBV5-1 and J is TRBJ2-7; maybe TRBD1 (5 bases). Germline V CDR1 and CDR2: SGHRS, YFSETQ. The CDR3 spans 15 residues. V gave up 6 bases and J gave up 6 bases, with 22 bases separating them. The CDR3 spells CASTIDSSSTVEQYF. For the CDR3, the DNA is TGCGCCAGCACCATAGACAGTTCCTCTACGGTCGAGCAGTACTTC.

The gene calls are TRBV6-1 and TRBJ2-2; 10 bases agree with TRBD2. CDR1 and CDR2 (germline): MNHNS, SASEGT. The CDR3 extends over 20 amino acids. V dropped 0 bases and J dropped 0; count of bases not matched to a gene: 10. The CDR3 coding sequence is TGTGCCAGCAGTGAAGCGGTAGCGGGAGGTATTCGGTCGAACACCGGGGAGCTGTTTTTT. Translating gives CASSEAVAGGIRSNTGELFF.

The CDR3 sequence: CASSPISGRQFF. Here the CDR3 DNA reads TGTGCCAGCAGTCCGATTAGCGGGAGGCAGTTCTTC. The J gene is TRBJ2-1, the V gene TRBV28, with TRBD2 matching over 9 bases. Germline lookup yields CDR1 MDHEN and CDR2 SYDVKM. The trim removed 5 bases at V and 12 bases at J, leaving 5 bases unmatched. This CDR3 is built from 12 residues.

The DNA for the CDR3 is TGTGCCAGCAGTTTAGGAACTAGACAAATAAAGCGGGAAGGATACAATGAGCAGTTCTTC. It encodes CASSLGTRQIKREGYNEQFF. This chain joins TRBV28 and TRBJ2-1; 7 bases are a match to TRBD2. Losses at the gene ends were 2 bases for V and 4 bases for J; bases not matched to a gene: 20. Germline assignment: CDR1 MDHEN and CDR2 SYDVKM. CDR3 length: 20 residues.

This rearrangement joins TRBV7-9 to TRBJ1-2; 7 nucleotides line up with TRBD1. The germline V gene has CDR1 SEHNR and CDR2 FQNEAQ (reference sequence). V was pared by 5 bases and J by 3 bases, with 3 bases of the junction left unmatched. The CDR3 runs 13 residues. The CDR3 sequence: CASSPGTDYGYTF. The DNA of the CDR3 is TGTGCCAGCAGCCCCGGGACAGACTATGGCTACACCTTC.

This rearrangement joins TRBV6-5 to TRBJ1-2, with D perhaps matching TRBD1 (5 bases). This CDR3 has 16 amino acids. The germline V gene has CDR1 MNHEY and CDR2 SVGAGI. Trimming took off 2 bases at V and 0 bases at J, with 13 bases between the two ends. CDR3 protein: CASSYHTGSTNYGYTF. DNA for the CDR3: TGTGCCAGCAGTTACCACACAGGAAGCACTAACTATGGCTACACCTTC.

A word on this clone: One end of the junction does not line up with germline, which may come from a read error. The genes are TRBV4-1 and TRBJ2-3; D possibly corresponds to TRBD1 (7 bases). This CDR3 is built from 17 residues. Per germline, CDR1 MGHRA and CDR2 YSYEKL. CDR3 protein: CASSQSAGGLLQEMIFF. DNA of the CDR3: TGCGCCAGCAGCCAATCCGCAGGGGGGCTGCTACAGGAGATGATCTTTTTT.

The rearrangement uses TRBV18 and TRBJ2-1; D call uncertain. This CDR3 region has 15 residues. Trimming took off 4 bases at V and 2 bases at J, with 12 bases between the two ends. CDR1 and CDR2 (germline): KGHSH, LQKENI. The CDR3 loop is CASSRSPTAYNEQFF. CDR3 in DNA: TGTGCCAGCTCACGGTCCCCTACGGCCTACAATGAGCAGTTCTTC. Complete variable domain (other parts from reference TRBV18 and TRBJ2-1): NAGVMQNPRHLVRRRGQEARLRCSPMKGHSHVYWYRQLPEEGLKFMVYLQKENIIDESGMPKERFSAEFPKEGPSILRIQQVVRGDSAAYFCASSRSPTAYNEQFFGPGTRLTVL.

The rearrangement links TRBV5-1 to TRBJ2-1, with D possibly being TRBD1 (6 bases). Trimming left V 4 bases short and J 9 bases short, with 17 bases between. CDR1 SGHRS and CDR2 YFSETQ come from the germline V gene. The CDR3 covers 14 residues. Here the CDR3 DNA reads TGCGCCAGCAGCATGCTTACAGGGAGAGGTGAGCAGTTCTTC. It is translated as CASSMLTGRGEQFF.

V gene TRBV19 combines with J gene TRBJ1-1; D might be TRBD1 (5 bases). The ends were cut back, 5 bases at V and 4 bases at J, with 8 bases in the middle. This CDR3 is built from 12 residues. The germline gives CDR1 LNHDA, CDR2 SQIVND (reference sequence). CDR3 amino acids: CASSGGGTEAFF. DNA of the CDR3: TGTGCCAGTAGTGGGGGGGGCACTGAAGCTTTCTTT.

The chain links TRBV7-2 to TRBJ2-7; 12 bases agree with TRBD1. This CDR3 contains 15 residues. Germline V CDR1 and CDR2: SGHTA, FQGNSA. With 5 bases clipped from V and 3 bases from J, the junction kept 5 bases outside the gene matches. DNA of the CDR3: TGTGCCAGCAGCACTGGGACAGGGGGCGGCTACGAGCAGTACTTC. Translating it yields CASSTGTGGGYEQYF.

The J gene is TRBJ2-3, the V gene TRBV9; TRBD2 agrees at 7 bases. There are 16 residues in the CDR3. In germline, CDR1 is SGDLS, CDR2 YYNGEE. J gave up 0 bases and V 4 bases, and 8 bases lay outside the gene matches. CDR3 nucleotides: TGTGCCAGCAGCCCAGAGGGCGGGGGAAGCACAGATACGCAGTATTTT. This encodes CASSPEGGGSTDTQYF. Supplemented by reference TRBV9 and TRBJ2-3, the full variable domain reads DSGVTQTPKHLITATGQRVTLRCSPRSGDLSVYWYQQSLDQGLQFLIQYYNGEERAKGNILERFSAQQFPDLHSELNLSSLELGDSALYFCASSPEGGGSTDTQYFGPGTRLTVL.

The rearrangement uses TRBV29-1 and TRBJ1-1, with D perhaps matching TRBD1 (5 bases). This CDR3 region has 12 residues. The V and J ends lost 7 bases and 0 bases respectively, with 9 bases between them. In germline, CDR1 is SQVTM, CDR2 ANQGSEA. This chain's CDR3 is CSGGGVNTEAFF. CDR3 DNA: TGCAGCGGCGGGGGGGTGAACACTGAAGCTTTCTTT.

This sequence joins TRBV15 and TRBJ2-1; 7 bases line up with TRBD1. Germline V gene data show CDR1 as LNHNV and CDR2 as YYDKDF (reference sequence). The CDR3 runs 16 residues. J gave up 5 bases and V 0 bases, and 7 bases lay outside the gene matches. The CDR3 protein is CATSRDRGLENNEQFF. The DNA of the CDR3 is TGTGCCACCAGCAGAGATAGGGGGCTAGAAAACAATGAGCAGTTCTTC.